These 10 T cell receptor beta chains came from one sample sequenced in a study of siplizumab effects on memory and regulatory T cells. Some clones are missing from TCRdb's copy, which holds only in-frame ones; the method was immunoSEQ multiplex PCR. The table lists approximately 56,000 clones, about 98% of them singletons, with less than 1.1% in the top ten. Sequencing was performed on naive CD8+ T cells sorted from blood. The receptor set was obtained from a human donor in good health.

CDR3 nucleotide sequence: TGTGCCATCAGTGAGTCCGCAGGTCCTAACTATGGCTACACCTTC. The encoded protein is CAISESAGPNYGYTF. The chain couples TRBV10-3 to TRBJ1-2; D call uncertain. Germline CDR1 ENHRY, CDR2 SYGVKD. The CDR3 extends over 15 amino acids. The V and J ends lost 0 bases and 0 bases respectively, with 8 bases between them.

This sequence joins TRBV6-1 and TRBJ2-5; no firm D call. The germline gives CDR1 MNHNS, CDR2 SASEGT. The CDR3 spans 10 residues. Trimming removed 4 bases at V and 5 bases at J, with 2 bases between. This chain's CDR3 is CASSAETQYF. The CDR3 DNA follows: TGTGCCAGCAGTGCGGAGACCCAGTACTTC.

The V gene is TRBV2, the J gene TRBJ2-5; TRBD2 matches at 14 bases. CDR3 size: 16 residues. With 7 bases clipped from V and 4 bases from J, the junction kept 8 bases outside the gene matches. CDR1 and CDR2 (germline): SNHLY, FYNNEI. The CDR3 loop is CASIGTSGSPTETQYF. The CDR3 region has the DNA TGTGCCAGCATCGGGACTAGCGGGAGCCCAACAGAGACCCAGTACTTC.

The rearrangement joins TRBV11-3 to TRBJ2-6; D is unresolved. V gave up 5 bases and J gave up 0 bases, with 8 bases separating them. From germline, CDR1 is SGHNT and CDR2 YENEEA. This CDR3 spans 15 amino acids. The CDR3 nucleotides are TGTGCCAGCAGCCCCGGACCCTCTGGGGCCAACGTCCTGACTTTC. Its translation is CASSPGPSGANVLTF.

The V and J genes are TRBV6-1 and TRBJ1-5, with a possible D match to TRBD1 (6 bases). This CDR3 region has 14 residues. The V end lost 7 bases, the J end lost 1 base, and 11 bases lay between the germline ends. Looked up from germline, CDR1 is MNHNS and CDR2 is SASEGT. The CDR3 DNA is TGTGCCAGCACTACAGGGTGGAGCAATCAGCCCCAGCATTTT. It codes for CASTTGWSNQPQHF.

The rearrangement joins TRBV29-1 to TRBJ2-7; TRBD2 agrees at 7 bases. The ends lost 2 bases at V and 3 bases at J; junction bases unmatched: 1. Germline CDR1 SQVTM, CDR2 ANQGSEA. The CDR3 contains 12 residues. For the CDR3, the DNA is TGCAGCGTTGAAACGGGAGGCTACGAGCAGTACTTC. This encodes CSVETGGYEQYF.

The chain links TRBV2 to TRBJ2-5, with TRBD2 matching 7 bases. Germline V gene lookup returns CDR1 SNHLY and CDR2 FYNNEI. V dropped 4 bases and J dropped 5; count of bases not matched to a gene: 10. The CDR3 length is 15 residues. The CDR3 DNA is TGTGCCAGCAGTGGGGTTCCGGGACTACGGGAGACCCAGTACTTC. Its protein is CASSGVPGLRETQYF.

This rearrangement joins TRBV5-1 to TRBJ2-2; D perhaps matches TRBD1 (5 bases). The CDR3 loop spans 14 amino acids. Germline V gene lookup returns CDR1 SGHRS and CDR2 YFSETQ. The V end lost 6 bases, the J end lost 8 bases, and 17 bases lay between the germline ends. The CDR3 loop is CASNHQGLPGELFF. In nucleotides, the CDR3 is TGCGCCAGCAACCACCAGGGTTTACCTGGGGAGCTGTTTTTT.

This rearrangement joins TRBV9 to TRBJ2-2; TRBD1 might be the D (5 bases). The germline V gene encodes CDR1 SGDLS and CDR2 YYNGEE. The CDR3 runs 17 residues. V lost 3 bases and J 0 bases, leaving 15 bases between the germline ends. The CDR3 protein is CASSARTKPSNTGELFF. The CDR3 region has the DNA TGTGCCAGCAGCGCCCGGACAAAACCATCGAACACCGGGGAGCTGTTTTTT. Full variable domain (outside the CDR3, taken from reference TRBV9 and TRBJ2-2): DSGVTQTPKHLITATGQRVTLRCSPRSGDLSVYWYQQSLDQGLQFLIQYYNGEERAKGNILERFSAQQFPDLHSELNLSSLELGDSALYFCASSARTKPSNTGELFFGEGSRLTVL.

This chain uses TRBV19 with TRBJ2-3, with TRBD2 matching over 7 bases. Germline lookup yields CDR1 LNHDA and CDR2 SQIVND (reference sequence). The CDR3 is made up of 14 amino acids. With 6 bases clipped from V and 3 bases from J, the junction kept 6 bases outside the gene matches. The CDR3 DNA reads TGTGCCAGTAGCCTAGGACTAGATACAGATACGCAGTATTTT. This gives the protein CASSLGLDTDTQYF.